Shown below are 32 T cell receptor beta chains from a single sample sequenced in a study of blood T cell repertoires in COVID-19. Clones were read by immunoSEQ multiplex PCR, and TCRdb kept only the in-frame ones, dropping some. This sample carries some 190,000 clones, 86% of them seen once, and the ten largest clones take about 6%. The sample taken for sequencing was PBMCs or T cells enriched from blood (not recorded which). All receptors come from a man aged 40-49 years with acute COVID-19.

The V gene is TRBV5-1, the J gene TRBJ1-1; D call uncertain. From germline, CDR1 is SGHRS and CDR2 YFSETQ. The CDR3 extends over 15 amino acids. Trimming cost V 0 bases and J 0 bases, with 9 bases left between them. Here the CDR3 reads CASSLAASMNTEAFF. In DNA form, the CDR3 reads TGCGCCAGCAGCTTGGCAGCGTCAATGAACACTGAAGCTTTCTTT.

This clone has a handful of counts. J is TRBJ2-7 and V is TRBV5-1; 10 bases agree with TRBD2. This CDR3 has 14 residues. CDR1 is SGHRS and CDR2 is YFSETQ in the germline V gene. Losses at the gene ends were 1 base for V and 6 bases for J; bases not matched to a gene: 4. CDR3 sequence reads: CASSLNLAGVEQYF. CDR3 coding DNA: TGCGCCAGCAGCTTGAACCTAGCGGGAGTCGAGCAGTACTTC.

The rearrangement uses TRBV10-3 and TRBJ1-5; D gene unclear. From germline, CDR1 is ENHRY and CDR2 SYGVKD. Trimming cost V 2 bases and J 5 bases, with 4 bases left between them. The CDR3 sequence is 12 residues long. CDR3 nucleotide sequence: TGTGCCATCAGTGAGCTAGATCAGCCCCAGCATTTT. It yields the protein CAISELDQPQHF.

The rearrangement uses TRBV19 and TRBJ1-1, with TRBD1 matching 7 bases. The CDR3 has 14 residues. Germline CDR1 reads LNHDA; CDR2 reads SQIVND (reference sequence). V shed 6 bases, J shed 1 base, and the junction held 5 bases outside the gene matches. In nucleotides, the CDR3 is TGTGCCAGTAGGACCAGACAGGGGAACACTGAAGCTTTCTTT. Protein product: CASRTRQGNTEAFF.

The rearrangement links TRBV10-3 to TRBJ2-1, with TRBD1 matching 10 bases. This CDR3 is built from 16 residues. From germline, CDR1 is ENHRY and CDR2 SYGVKD. J lost 8 bases, V lost 6 bases, and 13 bases had no gene match. The DNA of the CDR3 is TGTGCCATCAGCCTCTTGGGACAGGGGAAAAGGTATGAGCAGTTCTTC. This sequence encodes CAISLLGQGKRYEQFF.

The chain couples TRBV5-5 to TRBJ2-1; 9 nucleotides agree with TRBD1. The V gene end was trimmed by 4 bases and the J gene end by 6 bases; junction bases not matched to a gene: 5. Germline values: CDR1 SGHKS, CDR2 YYEKEE (reference sequence). The CDR3 is made up of 14 amino acids. CDR3 nucleotides: TGTGCCAGCAGCCCCGGGACAGGGATCAATGAGCAGTTCTTC. Protein product: CASSPGTGINEQFF.

The CDR3 protein is CASSHNTEAFF. The DNA of the CDR3 is TGTGCCAGCAGCCATAACACTGAAGCTTTCTTT. The chain is built from TRBV28 and TRBJ1-1; D is undetermined. Trimming took off 6 bases at V and 2 bases at J, with 4 bases between the two ends. The CDR3 has 11 residues. Germline CDR1 and CDR2: MDHEN and SYDVKM.

This chain uses TRBV2 with TRBJ1-1, with TRBD1 matching over 8 bases. CDR1 and CDR2 (germline): SNHLY, FYNNEI. V dropped 10 bases and J dropped 0; count of bases not matched to a gene: 4. The CDR3 spans 13 residues. The CDR3 loop reads CANSTGVNTEAFF. The CDR3 coding sequence is TGTGCCAACTCGACAGGGGTGAACACTGAAGCTTTCTTT.

This clone was counted at least ten times. The V gene is TRBV6-2 or TRBV6-3, the J gene TRBJ2-5, with 10 bases that match TRBD2. This CDR3 comprises 15 residues. Germline V lookup: CDR1 MNHEY, CDR2 SVGEGT. The junction had 8 bases not matched to a gene; V was cut back by 5 bases and J by 5 bases. CDR3 in amino acids: CASSRTSGGGETQYF. CDR3 bases: TGTGCCAGCAGTAGGACTAGCGGAGGGGGGGAGACCCAGTACTTC.

CDR3 protein: CATSGPGLGVYEQFF. In DNA form, the CDR3 reads TGTGCCACCAGTGGACCGGGACTAGGTGTCTATGAGCAGTTCTTC. This chain links TRBV24-1 with TRBJ2-1; 8 nucleotides align to TRBD2. The ends lost 5 bases at V and 8 bases at J; junction bases unmatched: 10. The CDR3 runs 15 residues. The V gene's germline CDR1 is KGHDR and CDR2 SFDVKD.

This chain joins TRBV24-1 and TRBJ1-5; the D gene is possibly TRBD1 (6 bases). The V and J ends lost 4 bases and 4 bases respectively, with 16 bases between them. This CDR3 contains 16 residues. Germline V lookup: CDR1 KGHDR, CDR2 SFDVKD. The CDR3 nucleotides read TGTGCCACCAGTGACCAAAGGGGGACACATAATCAGCCCCAGCATTTT. Its protein is CATSDQRGTHNQPQHF.

CDR3 nucleotides: TGTGCCAGCAGGGGGACAGGGGGCGAATACGAGCAGTACTTC. As protein: CASRGTGGEYEQYF. The genes are TRBV2 and TRBJ2-7, with 12 bases lining up with TRBD1. Germline CDR1 is SNHLY and CDR2 is FYNNEI. V shed 6 bases, J shed 4 bases, and the junction held 4 bases outside the gene matches. The CDR3 has 14 residues.

This clone appeared a single time. This chain connects TRBV20-1 to TRBJ2-7, with a weak D call TRBD1 (6 bases). The germline V and J ends were trimmed by 5 bases and 7 bases, with 12 bases remaining between them. Looked up from germline, CDR1 is DFQATT and CDR2 is SNEGSKA (reference sequence). The CDR3 runs to 11 residues. CDR3 amino acids: CSASQGREQYF. CDR3 in DNA: TGCAGTGCTTCACAGGGAAGAGAGCAGTACTTC.

The chain carries TRBV13 and TRBJ1-5; tentatively, D is TRBD1 (6 bases). The CDR3 is 13 amino acids. V dropped 2 bases and J dropped 4 bases, with 6 bases sitting between them. CDR1 and CDR2 (germline): PRHDT, FYEKMQ (reference sequence). CDR3 residues: CASSLRGNQPQHF. Written as DNA, the CDR3 is TGTGCCAGCAGCTTAAGGGGGAATCAGCCCCAGCATTTT.

V is TRBV18 and J is TRBJ1-6; D ambiguous. The CDR3 is 14 residues long. CDR1 KGHSH and CDR2 LQKENI come from the germline V gene. V lost 3 bases to trimming and J lost 7 bases, with 10 bases between them. CDR3 nucleotide sequence: TGTGCCAGCTCACCCCGGGAAGACAATTCACCCCTCCACTTT. Translation: CASSPREDNSPLHF.

Details on this clone: One end of the junction fails to match germline, which may point to a read error. The gene calls are TRBV29-1 and TRBJ1-1; unclear D gene. The CDR3 extends over 12 amino acids. Germline V gene lookup returns CDR1 SQVTM and CDR2 ANQGSEA. As DNA, the CDR3 is TGCAGCGCTGAAGTGGTCCCGGTTGAAGCTTTCTTT. Amino acid sequence: CSAEVVPVEAFF.

The chain couples TRBV12-3 or TRBV12-4 to TRBJ1-2, with D possibly being TRBD1 (6 bases). The CDR3 sequence is 13 residues long. V was cut by 3 bases and J by 5 bases, with 10 bases left in between. The CDR3 is CASSLTGFYGYTF. Here the CDR3 DNA reads TGTGCCAGCAGTTTGACAGGCTTTTATGGCTACACCTTC.

There are a few counts of this clone. V and J are TRBV6-2 or TRBV6-3 and TRBJ2-7, with a possible D match to TRBD2 (6 bases). V was shortened by 0 bases and J by 2 bases, with 8 bases between the two germline ends. Germline values: CDR1 MNHEY, CDR2 SVGEGT. The length of the CDR3 is 14 residues. The CDR3 nucleotides are TGTGCCAGCAGTTACTCGGGACTCCCCTACGAGCAGTACTTC. Protein product: CASSYSGLPYEQYF.

In this sample, this clone turned up a few times. This chain joins TRBV19 and TRBJ2-1, with a tentative D call TRBD1 (6 bases). V shed 3 bases and J shed 0 bases, with 12 bases lying between them. This CDR3 region has 16 residues. The germline CDR1 and CDR2 sequences are LNHDA and SQIVND (reference sequence). CDR3 in amino acids: CASSILDRNSYNEQFF. The CDR3 DNA reads as TGTGCCAGTAGTATCCTCGACAGGAACTCCTACAATGAGCAGTTCTTC.

In nucleotides, the CDR3 is TGTGCCATCAGTACCCGGGAGGCCCCCCGGTATTTT. Protein product: CAISTREAPRYF. The J gene is TRBJ2-3, the V gene TRBV10-3, with 7 bases matching TRBD2. With 5 bases clipped from V and 14 bases from J, the junction kept 10 bases outside the gene matches. CDR1 and CDR2 (germline): ENHRY, SYGVKD. The CDR3 runs 12 residues.

In the case of this clone: The same CDR3 also results from other DNA sequences found in this sample. The gene calls are TRBV27 and TRBJ1-1; weak D call: TRBD1 (6 bases). The V and J ends lost 0 bases and 4 bases respectively, with 6 bases between them. This CDR3 spans 13 amino acids. Germline lookup yields CDR1 MNHEY and CDR2 SMNVEV (reference sequence). CDR3: CASSLSGGTEAFF. Here the CDR3 DNA reads TGTGCCAGCAGTTTATCAGGGGGCACTGAAGCTTTCTTT.

The chain has TRBV6-2 or TRBV6-3 and TRBJ1-1; possibly TRBD1 for D (6 bases). CDR1 and CDR2 (germline): MNHEY, SVGEGT. This CDR3 has 14 amino acids. V shed 2 bases and J shed 2 bases, with 9 bases lying between them. CDR3 residues: CASSYEGVNTEAFF. CDR3 nucleotide sequence: TGTGCCAGCAGTTACGAGGGGGTCAACACTGAAGCTTTCTTT.

This sequence joins TRBV6-6 and TRBJ2-7, with 9 positions matching TRBD1. Unmatched junction bases numbered 6, after V lost 6 bases and J lost 3 bases. The CDR3 totals 14 residues. Per the germline V gene, CDR1 is MNHNY and CDR2 is SVGAGI (reference sequence). The CDR3 loop reads CASRPGQGRYEQYF. As DNA, the CDR3 is TGTGCCAGCAGACCGGGACAGGGTCGCTACGAGCAGTACTTC.

This sequence joins TRBV5-4 and TRBJ2-3; D unclear. With 0 bases removed from V and 0 bases from J, the gap between germline ends came to 11 bases. The CDR3 sequence is 16 residues long. Germline V CDR1 and CDR2: SGHNT, YYREEE (reference sequence). For the CDR3, the DNA is TGTGCCAGCAGCTTGGAAACAGTACTTAGCACAGATACGCAGTATTTT. Residues: CASSLETVLSTDTQYF.

The rearrangement uses TRBV3-1 (or the pseudogene TRBV3-2) and TRBJ1-1, with no clear D. CDR3 length equals 15 residues. Trimming left V 4 bases short and J 5 bases short, with 17 bases between. The germline V gene has CDR1 LGHDT and CDR2 YNNKEL (reference sequence). The DNA of the CDR3 is TGTGCCAGCAGCCCCTTTTTAATAGACAAAACTGAAGCTTTCTTT. This translates into CASSPFLIDKTEAFF.

The gene calls are TRBV28 and TRBJ1-5, with 9 bases fitting TRBD1. This CDR3 comprises 15 residues. Trimming took 7 bases from V and 6 from J; bases not matched to a gene: 10. Per germline, CDR1 MDHEN and CDR2 SYDVKM. The DNA for the CDR3 is TGTGCCAGCATAAGGGGGGGACAGGGACGTCAGCCCCAGCATTTT. Its protein product is CASIRGGQGRQPQHF.

The chain links TRBV5-1 to TRBJ1-2, with TRBD1 matching 9 bases. Germline-derived CDR1 and CDR2 are SGHRS and YFSETQ. The CDR3 is made up of 14 amino acids. Trimming cost V 7 bases and J 7 bases; bases outside gene matches: 11. CDR3 loop: CASEPGQGKGGYTF. The CDR3 nucleotides read TGCGCCAGCGAACCTGGACAGGGGAAAGGTGGCTACACCTTC.

Concerning this clone: One end of the junction is discordant with germline, which a read error may explain. The same CDR3 can be traced to other DNA sequences in this sample. The chain couples TRBV5-5 to TRBJ1-6; TRBD1 agrees at 10 bases. Germline V gene data show CDR1 as SGHKS and CDR2 as YYEKEE (reference sequence). This CDR3 region has 15 residues. CDR3 in DNA: TGTGCCAGCAGCTTTAGGGACAGGGGAGATTCGCCCCTCCACTTT. Protein product: CASSFRDRGDSPLHF. Using reference TRBV5-5 and TRBJ1-6 for the parts outside the CDR3, the full variable domain is DAGVTQSPTHLIKTRGQQVTLRCSPISGHKSVSWYQQVLGQGPQFIFQYYEKEERGRGNFPDRFSARQFPNYSSELNVNALLLGDSALYLCASSFRDRGDSPLHFGNGTRLTVT.

This rearrangement joins TRBV2 to TRBJ1-6; 8 positions agree with TRBD1. Losses at the gene ends were 6 bases for V and 7 bases for J; bases not matched to a gene: 5. In germline, CDR1 is SNHLY, CDR2 FYNNEI. The CDR3 consists of 14 residues. CDR3 region: CASRPGQENSPLHF. In DNA form, the CDR3 reads TGTGCCAGCAGACCGGGACAGGAAAATTCACCCCTCCACTTT. The full variable domain, completed using reference TRBV2 and TRBJ1-6, is EPEVTQTPSHQVTQMGQEVILRCVPISNHLYFYWYRQILGQKVEFLVSFYNNEISEKSEIFDDQFSVERPDGSNFTLKIRSTKLEDSAMYFCASRPGQENSPLHFGNGTRLTVT.

The chain links TRBV9 to TRBJ1-1; tentatively, D is TRBD1 (6 bases). The CDR3 covers 14 residues. The germline V and J ends were trimmed by 1 base and 6 bases, with 13 bases remaining between them. CDR1 and CDR2 from the germline V gene are SGDLS and YYNGEE. CDR3 sequence: CASSVQGREAEAFF. The CDR3 DNA sequence: TGTGCCAGCAGCGTACAGGGGCGAGAGGCTGAAGCTTTCTTT.

The J gene is TRBJ2-1, the V gene TRBV10-3; 9 bases are shared with TRBD2. Losses at the gene ends were 0 bases for V and 4 bases for J; bases not matched to a gene: 4. CDR3 length equals 16 residues. The germline gives CDR1 ENHRY, CDR2 SYGVKD. CDR3 bases: TGTGCCATCAGTGAGTCGGCTAGCGGGAAGTACAATGAGCAGTTCTTC. It yields the protein CAISESASGKYNEQFF.

This clone came up once. V gene TRBV28 combines with J gene TRBJ2-5; 11 nucleotides line up with TRBD1. J lost 5 bases, V lost 5 bases, and 10 bases had no gene match. Germline V gene sequence: CDR1 MDHEN, CDR2 SYDVKM. The CDR3 spans 16 residues. CDR3 loop: CASSTRTGGLEETQYF. CDR3 nucleotides: TGTGCCAGCAGTACACGGACAGGGGGCCTCGAGGAGACCCAGTACTTC.